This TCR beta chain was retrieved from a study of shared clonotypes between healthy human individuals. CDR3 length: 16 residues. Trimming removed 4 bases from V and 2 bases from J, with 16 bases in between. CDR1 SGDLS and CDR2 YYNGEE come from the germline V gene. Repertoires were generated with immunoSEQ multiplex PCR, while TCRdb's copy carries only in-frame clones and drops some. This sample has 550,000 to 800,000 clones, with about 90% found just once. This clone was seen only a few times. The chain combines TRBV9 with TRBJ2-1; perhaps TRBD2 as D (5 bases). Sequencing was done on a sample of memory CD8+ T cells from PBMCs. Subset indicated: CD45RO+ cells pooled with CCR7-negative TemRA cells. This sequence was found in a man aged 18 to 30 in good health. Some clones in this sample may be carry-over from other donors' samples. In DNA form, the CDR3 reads TGTGCCAGCAGCACAGACAAGTGGGGAGCCTACAATGAGCAGTTCTTC. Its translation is CASSTDKWGAYNEQFF.